The 28 T cell receptor beta chains in this list originate from one sample, sequenced in a study of blood T cell repertoires in COVID-19. The repertoire was sequenced with immunoSEQ multiplex PCR; TCRdb's copy has only in-frame clones and lacks some. The sample shows 250,000 to 350,000 clones, 90% of them seen only once. The sequencing sample was made of peripheral blood. The receptor source for this set is a woman aged 25 to 39 with COVID-19, enrolled during active disease.

The chain is built from TRBV27 and TRBJ2-7; 10 bases fit TRBD1. The ends lost 7 bases at V and 6 bases at J; junction bases unmatched: 9. The CDR3 spans 14 residues. Germline V gene lookup returns CDR1 MNHEY and CDR2 SMNVEV (reference sequence). The CDR3: CASKSPGQGFEQYF. DNA for the CDR3: TGTGCCAGCAAATCTCCGGGACAGGGGTTCGAGCAGTACTTC.

In nucleotides, the CDR3 is TGTGCCAGTAGTATCACAGGGGCTGAGCGAAAACTGTTTTTT. Its protein is CASSITGAERKLFF. The V gene is TRBV19, the J gene TRBJ1-4; 7 bases align to TRBD1. The ends lost 3 bases at V and 10 bases at J; junction bases unmatched: 8. CDR1 LNHDA and CDR2 SQIVND come from the germline V gene (reference sequence). The CDR3 consists of 14 residues.

V gene TRBV6-5 combines with J gene TRBJ1-4; D is perhaps TRBD1 (6 bases). V lost 5 bases and J lost 8, with 12 bases in between. Germline V lookup: CDR1 MNHEY, CDR2 SVGAGI. There are 13 residues in the CDR3. The CDR3 region is CASSLRQGEKLFF. CDR3 nucleotides: TGTGCCAGCAGTCTGCGCCAGGGGGAAAAACTGTTTTTT.

The V gene is TRBV6-4, the J gene TRBJ2-7, with 9 nucleotides matching TRBD1. The CDR3 runs to 15 residues. Germline V gene sequence: CDR1 MRHNA, CDR2 SNTAGT. J lost 1 base, V lost 2 bases, and 3 bases had no gene match. The CDR3 sequence is CASSDRDRVSYEQYF. Written as DNA, the CDR3 is TGTGCCAGCAGTGACCGGGACAGGGTTTCCTACGAGCAGTACTTC.

The chain employs TRBV30 and TRBJ1-3; D might be TRBD1 (5 bases). Trimming cost V 0 bases and J 4 bases, with 7 bases left between them. This CDR3 has 13 residues. Germline CDR1 GTSNPN, CDR2 SVGIG (reference sequence). CDR3: CAWSVGQGNTIYF. The CDR3 region has the DNA TGTGCCTGGAGTGTTGGACAAGGAAACACCATATATTTT.

The chain carries TRBV5-1 and TRBJ2-7, with 7 bases aligning to TRBD1. The V and J ends lost 4 bases and 4 bases, in that order; junction bases with no gene match: 11. Per germline, CDR1 SGHRS and CDR2 YFSETQ. The CDR3 has 15 residues. CDR3 in DNA: TGCGCCAGCAGCGTTACCGGGACAGCGGATTACGAGCAGTACTTC. Translation: CASSVTGTADYEQYF.

V usage is TRBV6-5 and J usage is TRBJ1-1; D gene uncertain. The V end lost 5 bases, the J end lost 0 bases, and 10 bases lay between the germline ends. The CDR3 contains 14 residues. Germline V CDR1 and CDR2: MNHEY, SVGAGI. CDR3 sequence: CASSHGTMNTEAFF. DNA of the CDR3: TGTGCCAGCAGTCACGGTACTATGAACACTGAAGCTTTCTTT.

V gene TRBV5-4 combines with J gene TRBJ2-3; D call uncertain. This CDR3 is built from 13 residues. Germline V lookup: CDR1 SGHNT, CDR2 YYREEE (reference sequence). Trimming shortened V by 4 bases and J by 2 bases, and 8 bases separated the two germline ends. CDR3 DNA sequence: TGTGCCAGCAGCCCGGAGCCCACAGATACGCAGTATTTT. Protein: CASSPEPTDTQYF.

V gene TRBV7-9 combines with J gene TRBJ1-4; 7 bases are shared with TRBD1. This CDR3 has 15 amino acids. V shed 0 bases, J shed 7 bases, and the junction held 5 bases outside the gene matches. Germline-derived CDR1 and CDR2 are SEHNR and FQNEAQ (reference sequence). The CDR3 nucleotides read TGTGCCAGCAGCTTAGCAACTCAGGGGGTTGAAAAACTGTTTTTT. This sequence encodes CASSLATQGVEKLFF.

The chain is built from TRBV12-5 and TRBJ2-7, with D tentatively TRBD1 (6 bases). V gave up 7 bases and J gave up 4 bases, with 17 bases separating them. The CDR3 consists of 14 residues. CDR1 LGHNT and CDR2 FRNRAP come from the germline V gene. The CDR3 here is CASALSGTPYEQYF. The CDR3 coding sequence is TGTGCTAGTGCCCTATCCGGGACACCTTACGAGCAGTACTTC.

The count of this clone is one. The V and J genes are TRBV30 and TRBJ1-1; possible D gene TRBD1, 6 bases. Trimming cost V 0 bases and J 3 bases, with 11 bases left between them. CDR1 is GTSNPN and CDR2 is SVGIG in the germline V gene (reference sequence). The CDR3 runs to 14 residues. The CDR3 nucleotides are TGTGCCTGGAGTGTTAGGAAGGGGGACACTGAAGCTTTCTTT. Protein sequence: CAWSVRKGDTEAFF.

The genes are TRBV19 and TRBJ1-4; possibly TRBD1 for D (6 bases). From germline, CDR1 is LNHDA and CDR2 SQIVND (reference sequence). The CDR3 length is 12 residues. V lost 5 bases to trimming and J lost 10 bases, with 11 bases between them. The CDR3 spells CASSSGARKLFF. For the CDR3, the DNA is TGTGCCAGTAGTTCAGGGGCGCGAAAACTGTTTTTT. The whole variable domain, remainder taken from reference TRBV19 and TRBJ1-4, is DGGITQSPKYLFRKEGQNVTLSCEQNLNHDAMYWYRQDPGQGLRLIYYSQIVNDFQKGDIAEGYSVSREKKESFPLTVTSAQKNPTAFYLCASSSGARKLFFGSGTQLSVL.

This clone was seen a single time. The J gene is TRBJ1-5, the V gene TRBV19; 7 bases are a match to TRBD1. This CDR3 comprises 16 residues. The J segment lost 2 bases and the V segment lost 3 bases, leaving 7 bases of the junction unmatched. Germline lookup yields CDR1 LNHDA and CDR2 SQIVND (reference sequence). The CDR3 loop is CASSINTGEGNQPQHF. The CDR3 DNA reads TGTGCCAGTAGTATCAACACAGGGGAAGGCAATCAGCCCCAGCATTTT.

There are many counts of this clone. The chain recombines TRBV2 with TRBJ1-6, with D perhaps TRBD1 (6 bases). The CDR3 extends over 14 amino acids. The germline V gene has CDR1 SNHLY and CDR2 FYNNEI. V lost 6 bases and J lost 7, with 13 bases in between. CDR3 DNA: TGTGCCAGCAGAGCGGGGGCAGCGAATTCACCCCTCCACTTT. Its protein is CASRAGAANSPLHF.

The V gene is TRBV2, the J gene TRBJ2-3; 12 nucleotides match TRBD2. The CDR3 runs 18 residues. Germline V gives CDR1 SNHLY, CDR2 FYNNEI. V lost 2 bases to trimming and J lost 4 bases; unmatched junction nucleotides: 10. Written as DNA, the CDR3 is TGTGCCAGCAGTGAAAGGGCGGCTAGCGGGAGGGCCCCAGATACGCAGTATTTT. It is translated as CASSERAASGRAPDTQYF. Supplemented by reference TRBV2 and TRBJ2-3, the full variable domain reads EPEVTQTPSHQVTQMGQEVILRCVPISNHLYFYWYRQILGQKVEFLVSFYNNEISEKSEIFDDQFSVERPDGSNFTLKIRSTKLEDSAMYFCASSERAASGRAPDTQYFGPGTRLTVL.

J is TRBJ1-1 and V is TRBV27, with unresolved D. Between the trimmed V and J ends, which lost 6 bases and 1 base, there was a span of 12 bases. Germline V lookup: CDR1 MNHEY, CDR2 SMNVEV (reference sequence). The CDR3 covers 14 residues. As DNA, the CDR3 is TGTGCCAGCAGACCCACACAGCCGAACACTGAAGCTTTCTTT. It yields the protein CASRPTQPNTEAFF.

In regard to this clone: The sample holds other DNA sequences that translate to the same CDR3. The J gene is TRBJ1-5, the V gene TRBV27; D unresolved. This CDR3 is 13 amino acids long. The V end was cut by 5 bases, the J end by 4 bases, with 9 bases between. Germline CDR1 reads MNHEY; CDR2 reads SMNVEV (reference sequence). CDR3 loop: CASSLIGNQPQHF. The CDR3 DNA is TGTGCCAGCAGTCTTATCGGGAATCAGCCCCAGCATTTT.

Comments on this clone: At the DNA level, this CDR3 is encoded by other sequences in the same sample as well. V and J are TRBV28 and TRBJ1-5, with a tentative D call TRBD1 (6 bases). Trimming removed 6 bases from V and 4 bases from J, with 10 bases in between. The CDR3 runs to 13 residues. Germline V gene data show CDR1 as MDHEN and CDR2 as SYDVKM. The CDR3 sequence is CASSLDSNQPQHF. As DNA, the CDR3 is TGTGCCAGCAGCTTGGACAGTAATCAGCCCCAGCATTTT. Full variable domain (rest looked up from reference TRBV28 and TRBJ1-5): DVKVTQSSRYLVKRTGEKVFLECVQDMDHENMFWYRQDPGLGLRLIYFSYDVKMKEKGDIPEGYSVSREKKERFSLILESASTNQTSMYLCASSLDSNQPQHFGDGTRLSIL.

This chain joins TRBV2 and TRBJ2-5; 9 bases line up with TRBD2. The CDR3 is 13 amino acids. After removal of 7 bases from V and 4 bases from J, the junction contained 4 bases not matched to a gene. Germline CDR1 and CDR2: SNHLY and FYNNEI. CDR3 region: CASKGGRAETQYF. In nucleotides, the CDR3 is TGTGCCAGCAAGGGCGGGAGGGCAGAGACCCAGTACTTC.

The chain is built from TRBV10-1 and TRBJ2-3, with 11 bases aligning to TRBD2. Germline V gene lookup returns CDR1 WNHNN and CDR2 SYGVQD (reference sequence). The CDR3 consists of 16 residues. V was clipped by 3 bases and J by 2 bases; unmatched bases: 4. CDR3 in amino acids: CASSEGTSGYTDTQYF. CDR3 bases: TGCGCCAGCAGTGAAGGGACTAGCGGATACACAGATACGCAGTATTTT.

The V and J genes are TRBV30 and TRBJ1-2; 7 bases match TRBD1. Unmatched junction bases numbered 7, after V lost 3 bases and J lost 3 bases. Germline-derived CDR1 and CDR2 are GTSNPN and SVGIG (reference sequence). CDR3 size: 14 residues. The CDR3 loop reads CAWRRQGIDYGYTF. CDR3 DNA sequence: TGTGCCTGGAGGAGACAGGGAATTGACTATGGCTACACCTTC.

This chain connects TRBV28 to TRBJ2-7; TRBD2 matches 11 bases. The J segment lost 5 bases and the V segment lost 1 base, leaving 7 bases of the junction unmatched. Germline V gene sequence: CDR1 MDHEN, CDR2 SYDVKM. The CDR3 has 16 amino acids. CDR3 protein: CASSLFTSGSRNEQYF. In nucleotides, the CDR3 is TGTGCCAGCAGTTTATTCACTAGCGGGAGTAGGAACGAGCAGTACTTC.

V and J are TRBV7-9 and TRBJ1-1, with 7 positions matching TRBD1. The CDR3 covers 13 residues. Germline assignment: CDR1 SEHNR and CDR2 FQNEAQ (reference sequence). V lost 2 bases and J lost 8; bases outside the gene matches: 5. CDR3 loop: CASSLYQQGEAFF. CDR3 nucleotides: TGTGCCAGCAGCTTATATCAACAGGGGGAAGCTTTCTTT. The full variable domain, rest sourced from reference TRBV7-9 and TRBJ1-1, is DTGVSQNPRHKITKRGQNVTFRCDPISEHNRLYWYRQTLGQGPEFLTYFQNEAQLEKSRLLSDRFSAERPKGSFSTLEIQRTEQGDSAMYLCASSLYQQGEAFFGQGTRLTVV.

The chain couples TRBV6-5 to TRBJ1-4, with a possible D match to TRBD1 (6 bases). V gave up 8 bases and J gave up 6 bases, with 19 bases separating them. The CDR3 totals 15 residues. Germline V gene lookup returns CDR1 MNHEY and CDR2 SVGAGI. CDR3 residues: CASQQWDIGHEKLFF. The CDR3, as DNA: TGTGCCAGCCAACAATGGGACATAGGACATGAAAAACTGTTTTTT.

The V call is TRBV7-9, the J call TRBJ2-3; no definite D call. Trimming took off 5 bases at V and 2 bases at J, with 11 bases between the two ends. The CDR3 covers 14 residues. Germline values: CDR1 SEHNR, CDR2 FQNEAQ (reference sequence). The CDR3 DNA is TGTGCCAGCAGCCCCCTAAGCCCCACAGATACGCAGTATTTT. Amino acid sequence: CASSPLSPTDTQYF.

This clone has a handful of counts. The chain carries TRBV5-6 and TRBJ2-7, with 11 bases lining up with TRBD1. There are 16 residues in the CDR3. Germline-derived CDR1 and CDR2 are SGHDT and YYEEEE. J was trimmed by 0 bases and V by 4 bases; bases with no gene match: 6. The CDR3 sequence: CASSRGTGGSSYEQYF. CDR3 DNA sequence: TGTGCCAGCAGCCGGGGGACAGGGGGATCCTCCTACGAGCAGTACTTC.

The chain couples TRBV3-1 (or the pseudogene TRBV3-2) to TRBJ2-5; 12 bases match TRBD1. J gave up 5 bases and V 1 base, and 8 bases lay outside the gene matches. The CDR3 covers 17 residues. Germline CDR1 and CDR2: LGHDT and YNNKEL (reference sequence). The CDR3 region has the DNA TGTGCCAGCAGCCAAGTGGGAGGGACAGGGGGCCGGGAGACCCAGTACTTC. Protein sequence: CASSQVGGTGGRETQYF.

The chain is built from TRBV27 and TRBJ1-4; 8 bases are shared with TRBD1. CDR3 length equals 16 residues. V trimming: 5 bases; J trimming: 7 bases; junction bases outside the gene matches: 12. The germline V gene encodes CDR1 MNHEY and CDR2 SMNVEV (reference sequence). CDR3 in DNA: TGTGCCAGCAGTAGACAGGGGATTGTTTTATCTGAAAAACTGTTTTTT. Amino acids: CASSRQGIVLSEKLFF.